These 6 T cell receptor beta chains originate from one sample sequenced in a study of technical replicates of blood from a few donors. Produced via immunoSEQ multiplex PCR; TCRdb's table is partial and in-frame only. The repertoire holds about 68,000 clones, with about 97% as singletons. Sequences were obtained from T cells isolated from PBMCs. All receptors come from a human donor in good health.

The rearrangement links TRBV6-5 to TRBJ2-5; 11 bases are a match to TRBD2. Germline lookup yields CDR1 MNHEY and CDR2 SVGAGI. This CDR3 has 16 residues. With 1 base clipped from V and 4 bases from J, the junction kept 5 bases outside the gene matches. DNA for the CDR3: TGTGCCAGCAGTTACTTAGCGGGAGGGCGGGGAGAGACCCAGTACTTC. Encoded protein: CASSYLAGGRGETQYF.

The rearrangement uses TRBV10-3 and TRBJ2-7; 7 bases align to TRBD2. V shed 4 bases and J 2 bases; nucleotides not matched to a gene: 2. In germline, CDR1 is ENHRY, CDR2 SYGVKD. This CDR3 region has 13 residues. In DNA, the CDR3 is TGTGCCATCAGTGTTCTAGCGGCCTACGAGCAGTACTTC. This codes for CAISVLAAYEQYF.

This chain connects TRBV28 to TRBJ1-2; D gene uncertain. V dropped 6 bases and J dropped 2 bases, with 10 bases sitting between them. From germline, CDR1 is MDHEN and CDR2 SYDVKM. The CDR3 has 13 amino acids. The CDR3 nucleotides are TGTGCCAGCAGACTGACTACCAACTATGGCTACACCTTC. Its protein product is CASRLTTNYGYTF.

This sequence joins TRBV2 and TRBJ1-2; weak D call: TRBD1 (6 bases). CDR1 and CDR2 from the germline V gene are SNHLY and FYNNEI. V was trimmed by 3 bases and J by 4 bases, leaving 9 bases between them. The CDR3 is 13 amino acids. CDR3 sequence (DNA): TGTGCCAGCAGTGAGGGGGCAACCTATGGCTACACCTTC. It specifies CASSEGATYGYTF.

The chain links TRBV28 to TRBJ2-7; D perhaps matches TRBD2 (6 bases). The CDR3 consists of 16 residues. The V gene's germline CDR1 is MDHEN and CDR2 SYDVKM. V was clipped by 4 bases and J by 3 bases, with 19 bases between them. CDR3 nucleotide sequence: TGTGCCAGCAGTTCCGGGGCATGGGGGACTTACTACGAGCAGTACTTC. Its protein is CASSSGAWGTYYEQYF.

This clone has a single count. This chain joins TRBV9 and TRBJ2-4, with 7 bases fitting TRBD2. With 4 bases clipped from V and 7 bases from J, the junction kept 14 bases outside the gene matches. This CDR3 spans 16 amino acids. Per the germline V gene, CDR1 is SGDLS and CDR2 is YYNGEE. The CDR3 loop is CASSPRPREQGNIQYF. The CDR3 coding sequence is TGTGCCAGCAGCCCCCGGCCGCGGGAGCAAGGTAACATTCAGTACTTC.